The 5 T cell receptor beta chains given below trace back to one sample, sequenced in a study of immune heterogeneity within non-small cell lung tumors. Template input, which was bulk tumor genomic DNA, totaled 450 to 600 ng per sample. Several biopsies were collected from each primary tumor during surgery. They were spaced as far apart as possible within the tumor mass. Undergoing curative surgery were patients whose non-small cell lung cancer was untreated and newly diagnosed. Multiplex PCR (32 V and 13 J primers) was used to amplify the TCR beta CDR3. TCRdb reprocessed the multiplex PCR reads with MiXCR, giving one entry per CDR3 protein. The sample holds fewer than 7,000 distinct CDR3 sequences, less than 25% seen once. Sample: lung tumor tissue. Receptor source: a female donor with non-small cell lung cancer.

Relative to its sample, this clonotype is medium-sized. The J gene is TRBJ1-2, the V gene TRBV27, with no clear D. CDR3 length equals 12 residues. The ends were cut back, 10 bases at V and 5 bases at J, with 14 bases in the middle. Germline-derived CDR1 and CDR2 are MNHEY and SMNVEV (reference sequence). This CDR3 reads CATFDIRYGYTF. The CDR3 DNA reads TGTGCCACCTTTGACATTCGATATGGCTACACCTTC.

In the case of this clonotype: A much larger clone differs by one base, so this may be a read error. The chain has TRBV30 and TRBJ2-7; D is possibly TRBD1 or TRBD2 (5 bases each). Germline V gene sequence: CDR1 GTSNPN, CDR2 SVGIG (reference sequence). This CDR3 comprises 14 residues. DNA of the CDR3: TGTGCCTGGGGTGTACGGGGCGTGGGAAGCGAGCAGTACTTC. It is translated as CAWGVRGVGSEQYF.

The V call is TRBV6-1, the J call TRBJ2-1; D gene ambiguous. CDR1 and CDR2 from the germline V gene are MNHNS and SASEGT. Trimming left V 4 bases short and J 5 bases short, with 12 bases between. The CDR3 is 14 amino acids. In DNA form, the CDR3 reads TGTGCCAGCAGTGGTTGGCGGAACAACAATGAGCAGTTCTTC. Translated: CASSGWRNNNEQFF.

The V and J genes are TRBV3-1 and TRBJ1-5; 7 bases agree with TRBD1. Germline CDR1 is LGHDT and CDR2 is YNNKEL (reference sequence). The CDR3 is made up of 15 amino acids. Germline trimming cut 4 bases from V and 5 bases from J; bases unmatched to any gene: 8. For the CDR3, the DNA is TGTGCCAGCAGCCCTTCCGGACAGGTTGATCAGCCCCAGCATTTT. It specifies CASSPSGQVDQPQHF.

This clonotype showed up just a few times. The chain joins TRBV4-1 to TRBJ2-3; D ambiguous. The V and J ends lost 0 bases and 4 bases respectively, with 17 bases between them. This CDR3 is built from 17 residues. Germline-derived CDR1 and CDR2 are MGHRA and YSYEKL. This CDR3 reads CASSQDWTRTLADTQYF. DNA of the CDR3: TGCGCCAGCAGCCAAGATTGGACGCGGACCCTGGCAGATACGCAGTATTTT.